One sample yielded the 17 T cell receptor beta chains listed below, sequenced in a study of shared clonotypes between healthy human individuals. The assay was immunoSEQ multiplex PCR, and TCRdb's table has in-frame clones only and misses some. This table holds about 1 million clones, around 74% found once. The sequenced sample consisted of memory CD4+ T cells sorted from blood. Indicated subset: CD45RA-negative fraction. The origin of the receptors is a man between 18 and 29 years old in good health.

The V gene is TRBV10-1, the J gene TRBJ2-3; 11 bases align to TRBD2. The germline V gene has CDR1 WNHNN and CDR2 SYGVQD (reference sequence). The CDR3 spans 19 residues. V dropped 5 bases and J dropped 0; count of bases not matched to a gene: 13. The CDR3 DNA reads TGCGCCAGCAGTCCCGGGGCTAGCGGGGGGCCAAGGAGCACAGATACGCAGTATTTT. This translates into CASSPGASGGPRSTDTQYF.

The CDR3 DNA is TGTGCCAGCTCACCAACGGGGGTCCCGAATGAAAAACTGTTTTTT. Its protein product is CASSPTGVPNEKLFF. This rearrangement joins TRBV18 to TRBJ1-4; the D gene is possibly TRBD1 (5 bases). The CDR3 length is 15 residues. Between the trimmed V and J ends, which lost 2 bases and 5 bases, there was a span of 12 bases. Germline V gives CDR1 KGHSH, CDR2 LQKENI.

This chain joins TRBV19 and TRBJ2-1; D not resolved. Germline CDR1 reads LNHDA; CDR2 reads SQIVND (reference sequence). The CDR3 extends over 15 amino acids. V dropped 6 bases and J dropped 3 bases, with 15 bases sitting between them. The CDR3 nucleotides read TGTGCCAGTAGGGCCGGGCCCGCCGGCTACAATGAGCAGTTCTTC. Its protein product is CASRAGPAGYNEQFF.

This rearrangement joins TRBV2 to TRBJ1-5; perhaps TRBD1 as D (6 bases). Trimming cost V 4 bases and J 9 bases, with 16 bases left between them. The CDR3 has 14 residues. Germline assignment: CDR1 SNHLY and CDR2 FYNNEI. CDR3 sequence: CASSGGQGEPPQHF. The CDR3 DNA is TGTGCCAGCAGTGGGGGGCAGGGTGAGCCGCCCCAGCATTTT. The whole variable domain, remainder taken from reference TRBV2 and TRBJ1-5, is EPEVTQTPSHQVTQMGQEVILRCVPISNHLYFYWYRQILGQKVEFLVSFYNNEISEKSEIFDDQFSVERPDGSNFTLKIRSTKLEDSAMYFCASSGGQGEPPQHFGDGTRLSIL.

The chain uses TRBV6-1 and TRBJ1-6; 10 bases match TRBD1. Germline CDR1 MNHNS, CDR2 SASEGT. Trimming took 0 bases from V and 10 from J; bases not matched to a gene: 0. This CDR3 is 14 amino acids long. The CDR3 is CASSEAGQGSPLHF. The CDR3 DNA reads as TGTGCCAGCAGTGAAGCGGGACAGGGGTCACCCCTCCACTTT.

The chain employs TRBV5-1 and TRBJ2-1; 11 nucleotides agree with TRBD2. The CDR3 is 16 amino acids. The V and J ends lost 3 bases and 5 bases, in that order; junction bases with no gene match: 7. Germline values: CDR1 SGHRS, CDR2 YFSETQ. The CDR3: CASSSGGLAGDNEQFF. The CDR3 nucleotides read TGCGCCAGCAGCTCCGGAGGACTAGCGGGTGACAATGAGCAGTTCTTC.

This clone appeared many times. As DNA, the CDR3 is TGTGCCAGCAGCTCTAAGGGGGCTCAGCCCCAGCATTTT. Its protein is CASSSKGAQPQHF. This chain links TRBV5-6 with TRBJ1-5, with 7 bases identical to TRBD1. This CDR3 comprises 13 residues. The ends lost 3 bases at V and 6 bases at J; junction bases unmatched: 3. The germline CDR1 and CDR2 sequences are SGHDT and YYEEEE.

This chain joins TRBV5-4 and TRBJ2-1; D is ambiguous. CDR1 SGHNT and CDR2 YYREEE come from the germline V gene (reference sequence). This CDR3 has 15 amino acids. Trimming took off 4 bases at V and 0 bases at J, with 11 bases between the two ends. CDR3 in amino acids: CASSMSDSSYNEQFF. DNA of the CDR3: TGTGCCAGCAGCATGAGCGATAGCTCCTACAATGAGCAGTTCTTC.

This clone showed up just once. The chain combines TRBV5-6 with TRBJ2-7; D is possibly TRBD2 (5 bases). The germline V gene has CDR1 SGHDT and CDR2 YYEEEE. Trimming left V 3 bases short and J 0 bases short, with 13 bases between. CDR3 length equals 15 residues. DNA for the CDR3: TGTGCCAGCAGCTCCGTCATAGGGAGCTCCTACGAGCAGTACTTC. Amino acid sequence: CASSSVIGSSYEQYF.

The chain employs TRBV10-3 and TRBJ2-2, with 10 nucleotides matching TRBD2. After removal of 8 bases from V and 5 bases from J, the junction contained 23 bases not matched to a gene. The CDR3 extends over 20 amino acids. Per the germline V gene, CDR1 is ENHRY and CDR2 is SYGVKD. The CDR3 DNA reads TGTGCCATCGCGCCTCATACGGTCGTAGCGGGAGGCGGGGGGACCGGGGAGCTGTTTTTT. This encodes CAIAPHTVVAGGGGTGELFF.

The V gene is TRBV6-6, the J gene TRBJ2-1; no clear D. V lost 5 bases to trimming and J lost 6 bases, with 14 bases between them. CDR3 length: 14 amino acids. Germline values: CDR1 MNHNY, CDR2 SVGAGI (reference sequence). CDR3 amino acids: CASSSYVDSNEQFF. In nucleotides, the CDR3 is TGTGCCAGCAGTAGCTATGTCGACTCCAATGAGCAGTTCTTC.

This clone came up many times. The rearrangement joins TRBV6-1 to TRBJ2-7, with a weak D call TRBD1 (5 bases). The CDR3 spans 18 residues. Germline V CDR1 and CDR2: MNHNS, SASEGT. The V end was cut by 4 bases, the J end by 0 bases, with 22 bases between. The CDR3 nucleotides are TGTGCCAGCAGTGGGGCAAGGGGAAAAATCCCGGGCTCCTACGAGCAGTACTTC. Residues: CASSGARGKIPGSYEQYF.

The rearrangement links TRBV15 to TRBJ2-2; no definite D call. The germline V and J ends were trimmed by 0 bases and 0 bases, with 2 bases remaining between them. Germline V CDR1 and CDR2: LNHNV, YYDKDF (reference sequence). The CDR3 runs to 14 residues. The CDR3 region is CATSRDTNTGELFF. CDR3 bases: TGTGCCACCAGCAGAGACACGAACACCGGGGAGCTGTTTTTT.

The V call is TRBV15, the J call TRBJ1-2; no reliable D call. The CDR3 loop spans 12 amino acids. From germline, CDR1 is LNHNV and CDR2 YYDKDF (reference sequence). V was pared by 0 bases and J by 7 bases, with 6 bases between. The CDR3 spells CATSRDLSGYTF. The DNA for the CDR3 is TGTGCCACCAGCAGAGATTTGAGTGGCTACACCTTC. Together with reference TRBV15 and TRBJ1-2, the CDR3 gives the full variable domain: DAMVIQNPRYQVTQFGKPVTLSCSQTLNHNVMYWYQQKSSQAPKLLFHYYDKDFNNEADTPDNFQSRRPNTSFCFLDIRSPGLGDTAMYLCATSRDLSGYTFGSGTRLTVV.

J is TRBJ1-2 and V is TRBV20-1; D not certain. With 4 bases removed from V and 8 bases from J, the gap between germline ends came to 11 bases. CDR1 is DFQATT, CDR2 SNEGSKA, per germline (reference sequence). CDR3 length: 11 residues. The CDR3 here is CSAMWAGGYTF. The CDR3 bases are TGCAGTGCTATGTGGGCGGGGGGCTACACCTTC.

V is TRBV10-3 and J is TRBJ1-4; 7 bases are shared with TRBD1. Germline V gene sequence: CDR1 ENHRY, CDR2 SYGVKD. V shed 2 bases and J 7 bases; nucleotides not matched to a gene: 7. The CDR3 contains 15 residues. The CDR3 DNA sequence: TGTGCCATCAGTGAGCGGCAGGGGGTGGGTGAAAAACTGTTTTTT. Protein: CAISERQGVGEKLFF.

This clone was counted once. The chain carries TRBV29-1 and TRBJ1-2; D is undetermined. V was pared by 4 bases and J by 0 bases, with 9 bases between. This CDR3 comprises 13 residues. Germline V gives CDR1 SQVTM, CDR2 ANQGSEA. CDR3 sequence reads: CSVVFGANYGYTF. The CDR3 coding sequence is TGCAGCGTTGTCTTTGGGGCTAACTATGGCTACACCTTC.